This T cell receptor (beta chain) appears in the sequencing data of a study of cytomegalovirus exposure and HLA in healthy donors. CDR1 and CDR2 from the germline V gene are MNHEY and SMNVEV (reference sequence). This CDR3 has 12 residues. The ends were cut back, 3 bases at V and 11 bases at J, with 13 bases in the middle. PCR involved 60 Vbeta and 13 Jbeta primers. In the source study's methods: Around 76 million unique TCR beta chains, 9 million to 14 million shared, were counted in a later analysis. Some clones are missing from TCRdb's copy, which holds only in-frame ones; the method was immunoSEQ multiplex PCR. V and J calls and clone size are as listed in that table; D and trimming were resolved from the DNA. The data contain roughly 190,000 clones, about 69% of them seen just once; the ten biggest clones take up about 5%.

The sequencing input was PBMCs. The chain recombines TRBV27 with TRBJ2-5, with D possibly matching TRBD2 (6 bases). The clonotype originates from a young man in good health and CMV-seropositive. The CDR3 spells CASSFLGGEQYF. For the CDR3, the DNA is TGTGCCAGCAGTTTCCTTGGCGGGGAGCAGTACTTC.